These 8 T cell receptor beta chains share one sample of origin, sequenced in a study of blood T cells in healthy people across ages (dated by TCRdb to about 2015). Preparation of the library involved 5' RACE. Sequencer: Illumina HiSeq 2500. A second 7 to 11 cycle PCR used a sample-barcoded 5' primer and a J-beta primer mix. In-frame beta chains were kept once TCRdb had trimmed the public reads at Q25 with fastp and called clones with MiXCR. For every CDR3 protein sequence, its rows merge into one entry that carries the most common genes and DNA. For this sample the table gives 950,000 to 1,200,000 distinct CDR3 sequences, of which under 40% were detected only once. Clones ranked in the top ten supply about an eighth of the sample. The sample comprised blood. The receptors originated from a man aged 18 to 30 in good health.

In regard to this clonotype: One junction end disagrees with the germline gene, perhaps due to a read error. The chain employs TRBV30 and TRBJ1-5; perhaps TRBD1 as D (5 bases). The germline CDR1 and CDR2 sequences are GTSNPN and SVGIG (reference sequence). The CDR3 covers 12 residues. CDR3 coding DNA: TGTGCCTGGGGGGACGGAAATCGGCCCCAGCATTTT. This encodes CAWGDGNRPQHF.

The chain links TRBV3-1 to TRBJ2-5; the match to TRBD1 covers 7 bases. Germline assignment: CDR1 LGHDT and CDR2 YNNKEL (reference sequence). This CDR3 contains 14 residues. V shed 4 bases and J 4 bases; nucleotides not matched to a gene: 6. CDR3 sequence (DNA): TGTGCCAGCAGCCTCGTGACAGGGATAGAGACCCAGTACTTC. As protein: CASSLVTGIETQYF.

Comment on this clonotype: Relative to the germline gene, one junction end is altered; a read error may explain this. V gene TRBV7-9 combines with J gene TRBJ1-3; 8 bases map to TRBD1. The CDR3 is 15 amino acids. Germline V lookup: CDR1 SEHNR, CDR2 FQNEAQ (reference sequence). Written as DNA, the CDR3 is TGTGCCAGCAGCTTAGATGGCGGACAGGGAAACACCGTATATTTT. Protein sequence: CASSLDGGQGNTVYF.

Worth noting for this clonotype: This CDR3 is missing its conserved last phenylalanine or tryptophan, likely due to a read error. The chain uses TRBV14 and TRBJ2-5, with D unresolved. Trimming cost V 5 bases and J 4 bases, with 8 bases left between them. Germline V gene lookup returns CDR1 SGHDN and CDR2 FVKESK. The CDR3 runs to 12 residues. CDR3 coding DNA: TGTGCCAGCAGCGGAGTTCGAGAGACCCAGTACATC. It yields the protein CASSGVRETQYI.

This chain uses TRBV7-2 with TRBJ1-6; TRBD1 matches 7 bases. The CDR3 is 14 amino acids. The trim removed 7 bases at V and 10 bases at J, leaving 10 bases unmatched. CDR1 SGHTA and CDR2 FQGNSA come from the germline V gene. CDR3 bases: TGTGCCAGCACCTCTCGACAGGGTTCCTCACCCCTCCACTTT. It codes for CASTSRQGSSPLHF.

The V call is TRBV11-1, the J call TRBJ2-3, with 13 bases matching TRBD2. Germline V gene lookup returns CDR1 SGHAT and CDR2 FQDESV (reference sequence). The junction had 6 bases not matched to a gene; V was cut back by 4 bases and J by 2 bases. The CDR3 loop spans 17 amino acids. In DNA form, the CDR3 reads TGTGCCAGCAGCTCCCGGGGACTAGCGGGGAACACAGATACGCAGTATTTT. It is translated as CASSSRGLAGNTDTQYF.

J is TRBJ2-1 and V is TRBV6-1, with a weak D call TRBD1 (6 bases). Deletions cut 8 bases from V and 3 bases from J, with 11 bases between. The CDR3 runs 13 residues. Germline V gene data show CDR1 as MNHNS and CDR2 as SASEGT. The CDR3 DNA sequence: TGTGCCAGCCAAAGACAGGACTACAATGAGCAGTTCTTC. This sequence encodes CASQRQDYNEQFF.

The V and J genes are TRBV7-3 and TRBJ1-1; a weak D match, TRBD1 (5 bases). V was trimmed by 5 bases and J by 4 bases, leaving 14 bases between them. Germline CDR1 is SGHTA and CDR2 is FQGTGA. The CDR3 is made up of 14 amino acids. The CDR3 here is CASSGGGRSTEAFF. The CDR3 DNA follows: TGTGCCAGCAGCGGGGGGGGACGGAGCACTGAAGCTTTCTTT.